Here is one T cell receptor (beta chain) with its context. Its specificity is not known. Donation came from healthy Caucasian individuals in Russia who were aged about 6 to 95. In each sample, at least 7 million PBMCs were isolated. This sample was taken from a study of blood T cells in healthy people across ages. Study results and caveats: Researchers report that TCR beta diversity correlated strongly with naive T cell percentage.

V dropped 3 bases and J dropped 0 bases, with 7 bases sitting between them. Germline values: CDR1 SGHKS, CDR2 YYEKEE (reference sequence). CDR3 size: 14 residues. Combining a sample-barcoded 5' primer with a J-beta primer mix, a second PCR ran for roughly 6 to 12 cycles. A minimum of 2.5 million CDR3-containing paired-end reads was obtained for each sample. TCRdb re-analysed the 5' RACE reads in MiXCR, keeping a single row per CDR3 protein. The table records about 1,400,000 distinct CDR3 sequences, around 39% of them present only once. The TCR was taken from a young woman in good health. The chain combines TRBV5-5 with TRBJ1-3; TRBD1 might be the D (5 bases). Material for sequencing was blood. For the CDR3, the DNA is TGTGCCAGCAGCTGGGACTTCTCTGGAAACACCATATATTTT. Translated, it gives CASSWDFSGNTIYF.